The next 32 T cell receptor beta chains were all read from a single sample in a study of blood T cell repertoires in COVID-19. Here immunoSEQ multiplex PCR was the method, and the copy in TCRdb shows in-frame clones only, minus some. The sample has more than 200,000 clones; 85% to 90% are singletons. Sequencing used peripheral blood. The receptors shown here come from a woman aged 60-75 years with acute or convalescent COVID-19.

This chain connects TRBV15 to TRBJ1-4; D call uncertain. Trimming took off 0 bases at V and 0 bases at J, with 14 bases between the two ends. In germline, CDR1 is LNHNV, CDR2 YYDKDF (reference sequence). The length of the CDR3 is 18 residues. The CDR3 DNA sequence: TGTGCCACCAGCAGAGACGGCAGGAGGGCCACAACTAATGAAAAACTGTTTTTT. As protein: CATSRDGRRATTNEKLFF.

The chain combines TRBV18 with TRBJ1-1; TRBD1 matches 9 bases. Germline assignment: CDR1 KGHSH and CDR2 LQKENI. The V segment lost 7 bases and the J segment 4 bases; nucleotides outside the gene matches: 4. This CDR3 has 13 amino acids. CDR3: CASLTTGGTEAFF. The CDR3 DNA reads as TGTGCCAGCTTAACGACAGGGGGCACTGAAGCTTTCTTT. Full variable domain (outside the CDR3, taken from reference TRBV18 and TRBJ1-1): NAGVMQNPRHLVRRRGQEARLRCSPMKGHSHVYWYRQLPEEGLKFMVYLQKENIIDESGMPKERFSAEFPKEGPSILRIQQVVRGDSAAYFCASLTTGGTEAFFGQGTRLTVV.

This rearrangement joins TRBV24-1 to TRBJ2-5, with 11 nucleotides matching TRBD1. The CDR3 spans 16 residues. V trimming: 3 bases; J trimming: 5 bases; junction bases outside the gene matches: 7. CDR1 KGHDR and CDR2 SFDVKD come from the germline V gene. CDR3 loop: CATSDRTGGSGETQYF. The CDR3 DNA sequence: TGTGCCACCAGTGATCGGACAGGGGGCTCAGGTGAGACCCAGTACTTC.

The chain combines TRBV29-1 with TRBJ1-2; D is possibly TRBD1 (5 bases). The CDR3 loop spans 11 amino acids. The germline V and J ends were trimmed by 2 bases and 7 bases, with 8 bases remaining between them. In germline, CDR1 is SQVTM, CDR2 ANQGSEA. The CDR3 protein is CSVEKTGGYTF. The CDR3 DNA follows: TGCAGCGTTGAAAAAACAGGTGGCTACACCTTC.

The chain uses TRBV5-1 and TRBJ1-6; TRBD1 matches 7 bases. Per germline, CDR1 SGHRS and CDR2 YFSETQ. The CDR3 contains 17 residues. After removal of 1 base from V and 8 bases from J, the junction contained 12 bases not matched to a gene. The CDR3 loop reads CASSLSVGGSLYSPLHF. The CDR3 nucleotides are TGCGCCAGCAGCTTGTCTGTAGGGGGCAGTTTGTATTCACCCCTCCACTTT.

This chain uses TRBV5-4 with TRBJ2-6; D unresolved. CDR1 and CDR2 (germline): SGHNT, YYREEE (reference sequence). V was cut by 2 bases and J by 0 bases, with 15 bases left in between. The CDR3 sequence is 18 residues long. In DNA form, the CDR3 reads TGTGCCAGCAGCTTAGGCCGAGACATTAACTCTGGGGCCAACGTCCTGACTTTC. Translating gives CASSLGRDINSGANVLTF.

The J gene is TRBJ2-3, the V gene TRBV12-2; the listed D gene, TRBD2, was not tested against the DNA. TRBV12-2 is a documented pseudogene. The CDR3 spans 19 residues. The CDR3 sequence is CASRPPMAASGLCTDTQYF. The CDR3 region has the DNA TGTGCAAGTCGCCCACCCATGGCCGCTAGCGGCCTATGCACAGATACGCAGTATTTT.

The table lists this clone with a few counts. The rearrangement uses TRBV10-2 and TRBJ2-1; TRBD2 aligns across 8 bases. J was trimmed by 7 bases and V by 7 bases; bases with no gene match: 15. The CDR3 has 16 amino acids. Germline-derived CDR1 and CDR2 are WSHSY and SAAADI. The CDR3 reads CASKTFRSGSVNEQFF. DNA of the CDR3: TGCGCCAGCAAGACCTTCAGGAGCGGGAGCGTAAATGAGCAGTTCTTC.

This clone was picked up a small number of times. The rearrangement uses TRBV6-6 and TRBJ1-5; 8 bases align to TRBD1. V was clipped by 6 bases and J by 3 bases; unmatched bases: 4. This CDR3 comprises 14 residues. Per germline, CDR1 MNHNY and CDR2 SVGAGI (reference sequence). This CDR3 is CASRRQGYNQPQHF. CDR3 in DNA: TGTGCCAGCAGAAGACAGGGGTACAATCAGCCCCAGCATTTT.

The chain combines TRBV5-1 with TRBJ2-3; D possibly corresponds to TRBD2 (6 bases). CDR1 SGHRS and CDR2 YFSETQ come from the germline V gene. This CDR3 has 15 amino acids. The germline V and J ends were trimmed by 4 bases and 2 bases, with 14 bases remaining between them. The CDR3 here is CASSAFAGLTDTQYF. The DNA of the CDR3 is TGCGCCAGCAGCGCCTTCGCGGGGCTCACAGATACGCAGTATTTT.

The chain carries TRBV19 and TRBJ1-1; D is undetermined. V was cut by 3 bases and J by 1 base, with 12 bases left in between. CDR3 length: 15 amino acids. CDR1 is LNHDA and CDR2 is SQIVND in the germline V gene (reference sequence). CDR3 DNA sequence: TGTGCCAGTAGTATGCTAAGTTTTCCGAACACTGAAGCTTTCTTT. Amino acid sequence: CASSMLSFPNTEAFF.

The V and J genes are TRBV18 and TRBJ2-5; the D gene is possibly TRBD2 (5 bases). V was shortened by 3 bases and J by 1 base, with 12 bases between the two germline ends. CDR1 is KGHSH, CDR2 LQKENI, per germline. The CDR3 has 15 residues. The CDR3 spells CASSPGRPPQETQYF. The CDR3 region has the DNA TGTGCCAGCTCACCGGGGAGACCCCCCCAAGAGACCCAGTACTTC.

The chain links TRBV6-5 to TRBJ2-1, with 10 nucleotides matching TRBD2. The CDR3 spans 14 residues. V lost 7 bases, J lost 3 bases, and 3 bases stayed unmatched. Looked up from germline, CDR1 is MNHEY and CDR2 is SVGAGI. The CDR3 loop is CASKQREGYNEQFF. The CDR3 nucleotides read TGTGCCAGCAAGCAGCGGGAGGGCTACAATGAGCAGTTCTTC.

The chain combines TRBV19 with TRBJ2-7; TRBD1 agrees at 12 bases. Germline CDR1 is LNHDA and CDR2 is SQIVND (reference sequence). The trim removed 5 bases at V and 4 bases at J, leaving 9 bases unmatched. The CDR3 runs 16 residues. CDR3 region: CASSLTGTGGRYEQYF. The CDR3, as DNA: TGTGCCAGTAGTCTCACTGGGACAGGGGGCAGGTACGAGCAGTACTTC.

This clone has just a few counts. V is TRBV7-9 and J is TRBJ1-4, with D tentatively TRBD1 (5 bases). V gave up 5 bases and J gave up 4 bases, with 14 bases separating them. CDR3 length: 15 residues. Germline V lookup: CDR1 SEHNR, CDR2 FQNEAQ (reference sequence). The CDR3: CASSTHRPVNEKLFF. The CDR3 nucleotides are TGTGCCAGCAGCACCCACAGGCCGGTTAATGAAAAACTGTTTTTT.

CDR3 sequence reads: CASSQQGNTEAFF. CDR3 bases: TGTGCCAGCAGCCAACAGGGGAACACTGAAGCTTTCTTT. V is TRBV6-5 and J is TRBJ1-1; tentative D call: TRBD1 (6 bases). Trimming cost V 6 bases and J 1 base, with 9 bases left between them. The CDR3 sequence is 13 residues long. CDR1 and CDR2 (germline): MNHEY, SVGAGI.

This chain links TRBV7-9 with TRBJ2-3; 7 nucleotides agree with TRBD1. This CDR3 is 14 amino acids long. V shed 1 base, J shed 6 bases, and the junction held 4 bases outside the gene matches. Looked up from germline, CDR1 is SEHNR and CDR2 is FQNEAQ (reference sequence). The CDR3 coding sequence is TGTGCCAGCAGCTTAGAGGGACAGTCTGATACGCAGTATTTT. The encoded protein is CASSLEGQSDTQYF.

This clone was seen only a few times. V is TRBV30 and J is TRBJ1-1; TRBD1 matches at 10 bases. After removal of 5 bases from V and 7 bases from J, the junction contained 13 bases not matched to a gene. The germline V gene has CDR1 GTSNPN and CDR2 SVGIG (reference sequence). CDR3 size: 15 residues. CDR3 DNA sequence: TGTGCCTGGTGTTACCGACAGGGGGCGCGTGGTGAAGCTTTCTTT. Amino acids: CAWCYRQGARGEAFF.

The table lists this clone with a few counts. The V gene is TRBV24-1, the J gene TRBJ2-2; a weak D match, TRBD1 (5 bases). The V end was cut by 3 bases, the J end by 6 bases, with 16 bases between. This CDR3 has 16 residues. Germline V lookup: CDR1 KGHDR, CDR2 SFDVKD. The CDR3 reads CATSDRRGLSPGELFF. Here the CDR3 DNA reads TGTGCCACCAGTGATCGAAGGGGCCTGAGCCCCGGGGAGCTGTTTTTT.

The J gene is TRBJ1-1, the V gene TRBV5-1; 11 bases are shared with TRBD1. CDR3 length equals 15 residues. Germline V lookup: CDR1 SGHRS, CDR2 YFSETQ. V shed 4 bases and J 6 bases; nucleotides not matched to a gene: 8. CDR3 nucleotides: TGCGCCAGCAGCGAGCTACCGGGACAGGGGGCTGAAGCTTTCTTT. Translating gives CASSELPGQGAEAFF.

V and J are TRBV18 and TRBJ2-6; D is possibly TRBD2 (6 bases). V lost 4 bases to trimming and J lost 3 bases, with 19 bases between them. Germline lookup yields CDR1 KGHSH and CDR2 LQKENI. CDR3 length equals 18 residues. The CDR3 nucleotides read TGTGCCAGCTCACTCCTCGCAGGCGGGGTGGTTGGGGCCAACGTCCTGACTTTC. Its protein is CASSLLAGGVVGANVLTF.

This sequence joins TRBV2 and TRBJ2-2; D is uncertain. The V and J ends lost 2 bases and 4 bases respectively, with 8 bases between them. Germline lookup yields CDR1 SNHLY and CDR2 FYNNEI. The CDR3 runs 14 residues. Here the CDR3 reads CASSENGVTGELFF. In DNA form, the CDR3 reads TGTGCCAGCAGTGAAAACGGAGTCACCGGGGAGCTGTTTTTT. Full variable domain (missing parts from reference TRBV2 and TRBJ2-2): EPEVTQTPSHQVTQMGQEVILRCVPISNHLYFYWYRQILGQKVEFLVSFYNNEISEKSEIFDDQFSVERPDGSNFTLKIRSTKLEDSAMYFCASSENGVTGELFFGEGSRLTVL.

The rearrangement links TRBV7-8 to TRBJ2-3, with D uncertain. V was trimmed by 5 bases and J by 2 bases, leaving 5 bases between them. The germline gives CDR1 SGHVS, CDR2 FQNEAQ. CDR3 length: 12 residues. CDR3 residues: CASSPPTDTQYF. The CDR3 DNA reads as TGTGCCAGCAGCCCTCCCACAGATACGCAGTATTTT.

This clone was seen only once. The V and J genes are TRBV6-2 or TRBV6-3 and TRBJ1-2; D remains ambiguous. The ends were cut back, 6 bases at V and 3 bases at J, with 11 bases in the middle. This CDR3 has 13 residues. Germline V CDR1 and CDR2: MNHEY, SVGEGT. In DNA, the CDR3 is TGTGCCAGCAGCCACTGGGCCTACTATGGCTACACCTTC. Translating gives CASSHWAYYGYTF.

This clone was observed once. The CDR3 DNA is TGTGCCAGCAGCTTAGGACAGACGATGAACACTGAAGCTTTCTTT. This gives the protein CASSLGQTMNTEAFF. The chain recombines TRBV7-2 with TRBJ1-1; maybe TRBD1 (5 bases). CDR3 length equals 15 residues. Germline V lookup: CDR1 SGHTA, CDR2 FQGNSA. Trimming took 1 base from V and 0 from J, leaving 9 bases between them.

The rearrangement joins TRBV29-1 to TRBJ1-1; D remains unclear. In germline, CDR1 is SQVTM, CDR2 ANQGSEA. Trimming took 3 bases from V and 3 from J, leaving 5 bases between them. The CDR3 consists of 11 residues. The CDR3 nucleotides are TGCAGCGTTGATATGTACACTGAAGCTTTCTTT. Its translation is CSVDMYTEAFF. The full variable domain, rest sourced from reference TRBV29-1 and TRBJ1-1, is SAVISQKPSRDICQRGTSLTIQCQVDSQVTMMFWYRQQPGQSLTLIATANQGSEATYESGFVIDKFPISRPNLTFSTLTVSNMSPEDSSIYLCSVDMYTEAFFGQGTRLTVV.

CDR3 sequence (DNA): TGCGCCAGCAGCTTGGGCGAATCGGGATTCGGGAGCAATCAGCCCCAGCATTTT. Amino acids: CASSLGESGFGSNQPQHF. The chain is built from TRBV5-1 and TRBJ1-5; no clear D gene. V lost 0 bases and J 1 base, leaving 17 bases between the germline ends. This CDR3 is built from 18 residues. Germline values: CDR1 SGHRS, CDR2 YFSETQ. The whole variable domain, remainder taken from reference TRBV5-1 and TRBJ1-5, is KAGVTQTPRYLIKTRGQQVTLSCSPISGHRSVSWYQQTPGQGLQFLFEYFSETQRNKGNFPGRFSGRQFSNSRSEMNVSTLELGDSALYLCASSLGESGFGSNQPQHFGDGTRLSIL.

The V gene is TRBV18, the J gene TRBJ1-3; D remains ambiguous. Germline assignment: CDR1 KGHSH and CDR2 LQKENI. V was shortened by 0 bases and J by 0 bases, with 6 bases between the two germline ends. The CDR3 length is 15 residues. CDR3 DNA sequence: TGTGCCAGCTCACCACCGTCGAGCTCTGGAAACACCATATATTTT. Translating it yields CASSPPSSSGNTIYF.

The J gene is TRBJ1-2, the V gene TRBV6-5; weak D call: TRBD1 (6 bases). The V gene lost 7 bases and the J gene lost 5 bases, with 17 bases spanning the gap. Germline CDR1 and CDR2: MNHEY and SVGAGI. CDR3 length: 14 amino acids. CDR3 amino acids: CASILTTGLYGYTF. The CDR3 coding sequence is TGTGCCAGCATCCTAACGACAGGCCTTTATGGCTACACCTTC.

This clone came up a few times. This sequence joins TRBV10-2 and TRBJ2-5, with 8 bases matching TRBD2. The trim removed 4 bases at V and 1 base at J, leaving 11 bases unmatched. Germline CDR1 is WSHSY and CDR2 is SAAADI. The length of the CDR3 is 17 residues. DNA for the CDR3: TGCGCCAGCAGTGTAGGGGGAGCGGGGGCTAGCCAAGAGACCCAGTACTTC. It translates to CASSVGGAGASQETQYF.

This clone showed up just a few times. J is TRBJ2-7 and V is TRBV7-9, with TRBD1 identical over 10 bases. This CDR3 has 14 amino acids. Germline-derived CDR1 and CDR2 are SEHNR and FQNEAQ (reference sequence). Germline trimming cut 8 bases from V and 3 bases from J; bases unmatched to any gene: 7. The CDR3 coding sequence is TGTGCCAGCTCGGACAGGGGGTTCCTCTACGAGCAGTACTTC. This translates into CASSDRGFLYEQYF.

The rearrangement uses TRBV5-4 and TRBJ1-2, with TRBD1 as a possible D gene (6 bases). The CDR3 length is 15 residues. V dropped 0 bases and J dropped 2 bases, with 11 bases sitting between them. From germline, CDR1 is SGHNT and CDR2 YYREEE (reference sequence). CDR3 region: CASSLEAGQNYGYTF. CDR3 coding DNA: TGTGCCAGCAGCTTGGAGGCAGGACAGAACTATGGCTACACCTTC.